The entry that follows covers one T cell receptor beta chain sequence. Total CD8+ T cells came from negative magnetic enrichment. This specimen comes from a study of human CD8 memory T cell subsets. Sequencing libraries of TCR beta were made by UMI-labeled 5' RACE. No DNA is given; TCRdb re-called the 5' RACE reads and lists each CDR3 protein once. This sample's table reports about 6,700 distinct CDR3 sequences. The clonotype was recovered from a human donor in good health. The sequencing input was CD8+ T cells from PBMCs.

Here the CDR3 reads CASNRDIDSYEQYF. The chain employs TRBV7-9 and TRBJ2-7; no DNA is available, so the TRBD1 call from TCRdb remains unchecked. Germline values: CDR1 SEHNR, CDR2 FQNEAQ (reference sequence). This CDR3 has 14 amino acids.